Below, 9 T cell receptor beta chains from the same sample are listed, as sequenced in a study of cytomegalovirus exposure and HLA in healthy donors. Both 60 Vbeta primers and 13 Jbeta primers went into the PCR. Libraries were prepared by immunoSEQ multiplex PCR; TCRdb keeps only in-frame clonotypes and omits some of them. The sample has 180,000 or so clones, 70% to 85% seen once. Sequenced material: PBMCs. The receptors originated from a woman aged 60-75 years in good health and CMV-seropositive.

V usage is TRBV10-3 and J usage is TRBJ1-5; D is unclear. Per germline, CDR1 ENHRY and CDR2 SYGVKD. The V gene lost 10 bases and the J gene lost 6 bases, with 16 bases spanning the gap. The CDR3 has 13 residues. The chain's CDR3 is CANSFQGGQPQHF. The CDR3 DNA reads TGTGCCAACTCCTTCCAAGGCGGTCAGCCCCAGCATTTT.

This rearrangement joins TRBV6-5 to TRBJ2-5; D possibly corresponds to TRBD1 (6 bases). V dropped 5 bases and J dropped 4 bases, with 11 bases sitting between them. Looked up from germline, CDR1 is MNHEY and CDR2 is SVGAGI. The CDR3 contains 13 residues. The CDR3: CASSGGRGETQYF. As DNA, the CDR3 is TGTGCCAGCAGTGGGGGCAGGGGAGAGACCCAGTACTTC.

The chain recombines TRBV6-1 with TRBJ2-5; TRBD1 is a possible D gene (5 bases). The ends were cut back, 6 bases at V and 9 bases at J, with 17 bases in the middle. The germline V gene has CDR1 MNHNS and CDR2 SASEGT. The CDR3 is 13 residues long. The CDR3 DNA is TGTGCCAGCAGCGACAGTGATCTCAGGGCCCAGTACTTC. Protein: CASSDSDLRAQYF.

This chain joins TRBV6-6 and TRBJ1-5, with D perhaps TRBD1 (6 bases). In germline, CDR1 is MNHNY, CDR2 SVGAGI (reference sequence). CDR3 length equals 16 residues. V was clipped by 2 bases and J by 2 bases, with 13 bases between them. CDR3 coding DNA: TGTGCCAGCAGTTACCCGAGACAGGTTGGCAATCAGCCCCAGCATTTT. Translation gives CASSYPRQVGNQPQHF.

CDR3 protein: CASSPSGQGKVDIQYF. CDR3 bases: TGTGCCAGCAGTCCCTCGGGACAGGGGAAAGTCGACATTCAGTACTTC. The rearrangement links TRBV28 to TRBJ2-4, with 10 positions matching TRBD1. Germline V gene lookup returns CDR1 MDHEN and CDR2 SYDVKM. J lost 8 bases, V lost 5 bases, and 12 bases had no gene match. This CDR3 is built from 16 residues.

This chain's CDR3 is CSVREGLMNTEAFF. In nucleotides, the CDR3 is TGCAGCGTTCGAGAGGGCTTGATGAACACTGAAGCTTTCTTT. The chain has TRBV29-1 and TRBJ1-1; D gene ambiguous. Germline assignment: CDR1 SQVTM and CDR2 ANQGSEA. Trimming shortened V by 5 bases and J by 0 bases, and 13 bases separated the two germline ends. The length of the CDR3 is 14 residues.

CDR3 sequence: CASSPFLAGVRDTQYF. The CDR3 DNA sequence: TGTGCCAGCAGCCCCTTCTTAGCGGGAGTACGAGATACGCAGTATTTT. This chain joins TRBV5-6 and TRBJ2-3; TRBD2 aligns across 9 bases. CDR3 size: 16 residues. Germline trimming cut 4 bases from V and 5 bases from J; bases unmatched to any gene: 11. The V gene's germline CDR1 is SGHDT and CDR2 YYEEEE.

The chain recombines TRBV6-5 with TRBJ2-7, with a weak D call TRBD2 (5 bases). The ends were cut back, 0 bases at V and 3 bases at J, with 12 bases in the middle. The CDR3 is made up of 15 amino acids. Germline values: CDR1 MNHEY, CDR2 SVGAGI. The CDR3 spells CASSYSLLDSYEQYF. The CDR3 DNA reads TGTGCCAGCAGTTACTCCTTACTAGATAGCTACGAGCAGTACTTC.

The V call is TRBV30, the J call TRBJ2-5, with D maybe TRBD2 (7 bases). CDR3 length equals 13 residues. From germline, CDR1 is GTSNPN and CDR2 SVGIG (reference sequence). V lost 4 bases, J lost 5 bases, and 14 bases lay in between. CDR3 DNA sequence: TGTGCCTGGAACCCGGGGGGCGGGGAGACCCAGTACTTC. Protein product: CAWNPGGGETQYF.